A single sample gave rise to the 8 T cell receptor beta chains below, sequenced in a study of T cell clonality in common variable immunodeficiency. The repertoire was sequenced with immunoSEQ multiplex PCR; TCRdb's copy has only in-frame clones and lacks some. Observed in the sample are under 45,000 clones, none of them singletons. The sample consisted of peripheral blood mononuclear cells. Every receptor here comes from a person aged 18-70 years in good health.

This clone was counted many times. CDR3 sequence reads: CASSQDANKGGRMETQYF. The CDR3 DNA, read in part, is TGTGCCAGCAGCCAAGATGCCAACAAGGGCGGGAGAATGGAGACC. V gene TRBV14 combines with J gene TRBJ2-5; 7 positions match TRBD2. The read terminates 3 residues before the CDR3 end, so the remaining end is supplied by the germline J gene. CDR1 is SGHDN, CDR2 FVKESK, per germline. This CDR3 contains 18 residues. Losses at the gene ends were 0 bases for V and 5 bases for J; bases not matched to a gene: 15. Looking up the rest from reference TRBV14 and TRBJ2-5 gives the full variable domain: EAGVTQFPSHSVIEKGQTVTLRCDPISGHDNLYWYRRVMGKEIKFLLHFVKESKQDESGMPNNRFLAERTGGTYSTLKVQPAELEDSGVYFCASSQDANKGGRMETQYFGPGTRLLVL.

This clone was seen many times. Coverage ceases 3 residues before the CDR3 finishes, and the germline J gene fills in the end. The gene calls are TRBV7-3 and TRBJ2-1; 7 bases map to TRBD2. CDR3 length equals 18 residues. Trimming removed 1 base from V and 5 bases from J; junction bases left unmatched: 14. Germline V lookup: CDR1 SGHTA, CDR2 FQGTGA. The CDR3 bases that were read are TGTGCCAGCAGCTTAAACCCGGTGGCTAGCGGAGGGAACAATGAG. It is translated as CASSLNPVASGGNNE. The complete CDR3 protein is CASSLNPVASGGNNEQFF.

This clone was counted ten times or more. CDR3 DNA (partial): TGTGCCAGCAGATCCGACAGATACGAG. This translates into CASRSDRYE. In full, the CDR3 is CASRSDRYEQYF. V usage is TRBV2 and J usage is TRBJ2-7, with D possibly being TRBD1 (5 bases). The observed sequence ends 3 residues before the CDR3 terminus, with the missing tail filled in from the germline J gene. The CDR3 runs 12 residues. Trimming left V 6 bases short and J 4 bases short, with 10 bases between. Germline CDR1 is SNHLY and CDR2 is FYNNEI. Drawing the rest from reference TRBV2 and TRBJ2-7, the complete variable domain is EPEVTQTPSHQVTQMGQEVILRCVPISNHLYFYWYRQILGQKVEFLVSFYNNEISEKSEIFDDQFSVERPDGSNFTLKIRSTKLEDSAMYFCASRSDRYEQYFGPGTRLTVT.

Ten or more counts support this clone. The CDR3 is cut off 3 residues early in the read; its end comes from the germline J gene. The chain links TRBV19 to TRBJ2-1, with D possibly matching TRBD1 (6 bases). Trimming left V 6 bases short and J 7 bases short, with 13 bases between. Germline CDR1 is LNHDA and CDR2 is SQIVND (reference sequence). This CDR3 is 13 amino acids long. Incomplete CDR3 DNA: TGTGCCAGTAGACCCACAGGGCAAAATGAG. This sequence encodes CASRPTGQNE. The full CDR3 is CASRPTGQNEQFF.

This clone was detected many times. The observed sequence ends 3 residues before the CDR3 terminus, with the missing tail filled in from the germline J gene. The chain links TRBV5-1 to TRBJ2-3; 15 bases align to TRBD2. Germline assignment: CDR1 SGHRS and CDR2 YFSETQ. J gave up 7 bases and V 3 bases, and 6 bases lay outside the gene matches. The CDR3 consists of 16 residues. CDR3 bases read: TGCGCCAGCAGCTCCGGGACTAGCGGGAGGATGAATACG. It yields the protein CASSSGTSGRMNT. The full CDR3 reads CASSSGTSGRMNTQYF.

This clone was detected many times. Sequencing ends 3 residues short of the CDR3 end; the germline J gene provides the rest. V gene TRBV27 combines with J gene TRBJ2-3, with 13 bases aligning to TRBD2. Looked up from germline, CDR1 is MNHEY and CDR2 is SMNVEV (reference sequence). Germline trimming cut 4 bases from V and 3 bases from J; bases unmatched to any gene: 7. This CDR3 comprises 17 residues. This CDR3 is CASSSIGTSGMTDTQYF. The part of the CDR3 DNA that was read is TGTGCCAGCAGTTCCATTGGGACTAGCGGGATGACAGATACG.

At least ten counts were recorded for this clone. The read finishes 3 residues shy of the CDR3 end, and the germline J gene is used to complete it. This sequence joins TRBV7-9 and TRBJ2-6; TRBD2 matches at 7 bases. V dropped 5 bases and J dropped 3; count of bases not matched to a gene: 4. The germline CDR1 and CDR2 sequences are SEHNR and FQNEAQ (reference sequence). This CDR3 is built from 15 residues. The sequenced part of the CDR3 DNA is TGTGCCAGCAGCCCAGCGGGAAGTGGGGCCAACGTC. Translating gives CASSPAGSGANV. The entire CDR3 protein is CASSPAGSGANVLTF. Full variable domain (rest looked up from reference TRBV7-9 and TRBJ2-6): DTGVSQNPRHKITKRGQNVTFRCDPISEHNRLYWYRQTLGQGPEFLTYFQNEAQLEKSRLLSDRFSAERPKGSFSTLEIQRTEQGDSAMYLCASSPAGSGANVLTFGAGSRLTVL.

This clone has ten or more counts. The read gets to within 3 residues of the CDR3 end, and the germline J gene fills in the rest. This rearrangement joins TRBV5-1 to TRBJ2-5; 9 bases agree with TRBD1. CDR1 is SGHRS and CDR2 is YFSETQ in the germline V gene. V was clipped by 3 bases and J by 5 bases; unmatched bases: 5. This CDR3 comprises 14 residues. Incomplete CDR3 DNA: TGCGCCAGCAGCTGGACAGGGGTGAAGGAGACC. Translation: CASSWTGVKET. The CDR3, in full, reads CASSWTGVKETQYF.